What follows is one T cell receptor beta chain and its context. This entry comes from a study of blood T cell repertoires in COVID-19. Study in general: The United States, Italy and Spain supplied acute and convalescent COVID-19 samples.

Authors' methods: Reference gene primer amplification gave estimated nucleated cell counts. Measured with immunoSEQ multiplex PCR; TCRdb has only the in-frame clones, and not every one. V and J calls and clone size follow that table, whereas D and trimming were derived from the DNA. The sample has tens of thousands of clones, around 84% seen once. The TCR comes from a woman aged 45 to 65 with acute or convalescent COVID-19. The sequencing sample was made of peripheral blood.

The CDR3 reads CASSSTGQGLNQPQHF. The CDR3 region has the DNA TGTGCCAGCAGTTCGACGGGACAGGGTCTAAATCAGCCCCAGCATTTT. This chain links TRBV6-5 with TRBJ1-5; 9 bases are shared with TRBD1. Trimming cost V 4 bases and J 4 bases; bases outside gene matches: 8. The CDR3 is 16 amino acids. The germline V gene encodes CDR1 MNHEY and CDR2 SVGAGI.